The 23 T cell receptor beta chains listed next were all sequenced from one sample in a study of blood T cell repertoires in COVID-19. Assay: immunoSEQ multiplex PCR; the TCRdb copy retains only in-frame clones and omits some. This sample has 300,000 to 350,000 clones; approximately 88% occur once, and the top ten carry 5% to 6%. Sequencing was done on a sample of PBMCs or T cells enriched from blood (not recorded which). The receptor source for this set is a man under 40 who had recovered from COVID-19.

This CDR3 reads CASSQEGVGLNTEAFF. CDR3 nucleotide sequence: TGCGCCAGCAGCCAAGAAGGGGTAGGCCTGAACACTGAAGCTTTCTTT. This sequence joins TRBV4-1 and TRBJ1-1, with TRBD1 as a possible D gene (5 bases). The V gene lost 0 bases and the J gene lost 0 bases, with 11 bases spanning the gap. The CDR3 extends over 16 amino acids. Germline CDR1 and CDR2: MGHRA and YSYEKL.

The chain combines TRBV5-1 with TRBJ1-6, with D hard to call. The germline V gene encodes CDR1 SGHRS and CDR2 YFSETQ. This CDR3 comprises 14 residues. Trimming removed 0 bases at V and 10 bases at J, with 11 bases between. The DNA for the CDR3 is TGCGCCAGCAGCTTGGGACATCCCGACTCACCCCTCCACTTT. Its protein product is CASSLGHPDSPLHF. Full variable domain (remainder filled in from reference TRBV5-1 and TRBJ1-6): KAGVTQTPRYLIKTRGQQVTLSCSPISGHRSVSWYQQTPGQGLQFLFEYFSETQRNKGNFPGRFSGRQFSNSRSEMNVSTLELGDSALYLCASSLGHPDSPLHFGNGTRLTVT.

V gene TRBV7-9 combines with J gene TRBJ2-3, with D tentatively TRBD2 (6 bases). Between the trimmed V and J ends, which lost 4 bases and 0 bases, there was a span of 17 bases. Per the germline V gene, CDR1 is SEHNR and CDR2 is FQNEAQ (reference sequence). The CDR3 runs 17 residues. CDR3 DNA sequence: TGTGCCAGCAGCTCCGTCCCCGGGACTTCTAGCACAGATACGCAGTATTTT. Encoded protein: CASSSVPGTSSTDTQYF.

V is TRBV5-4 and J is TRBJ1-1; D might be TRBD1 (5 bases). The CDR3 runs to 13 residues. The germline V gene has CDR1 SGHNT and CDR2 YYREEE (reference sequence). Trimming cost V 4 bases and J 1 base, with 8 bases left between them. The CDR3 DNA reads TGTGCCAGCAGCCGTGACAGGAACACTGAAGCTTTCTTT. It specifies CASSRDRNTEAFF.

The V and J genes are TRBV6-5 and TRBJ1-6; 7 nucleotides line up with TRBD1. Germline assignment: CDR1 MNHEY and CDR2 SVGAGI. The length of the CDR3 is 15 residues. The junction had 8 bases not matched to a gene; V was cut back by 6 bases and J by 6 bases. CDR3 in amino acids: CASRSRDSSNSPLHF. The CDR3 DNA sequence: TGTGCCAGCAGGAGCCGGGACAGCTCTAATTCACCCCTCCACTTT.

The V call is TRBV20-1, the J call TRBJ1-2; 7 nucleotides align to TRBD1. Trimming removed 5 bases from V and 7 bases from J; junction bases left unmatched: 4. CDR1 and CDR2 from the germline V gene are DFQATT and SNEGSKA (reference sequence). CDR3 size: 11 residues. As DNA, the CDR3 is TGCAGTGCTGAACAGGGGTCTGGCTACACCTTC. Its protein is CSAEQGSGYTF.

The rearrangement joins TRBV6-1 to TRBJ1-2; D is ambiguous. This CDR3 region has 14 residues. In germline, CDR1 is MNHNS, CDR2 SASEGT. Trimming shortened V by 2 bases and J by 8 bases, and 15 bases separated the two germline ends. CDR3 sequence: CASSEFGVPWGYTF. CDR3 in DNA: TGTGCCAGCAGTGAATTCGGGGTACCCTGGGGCTACACCTTC.

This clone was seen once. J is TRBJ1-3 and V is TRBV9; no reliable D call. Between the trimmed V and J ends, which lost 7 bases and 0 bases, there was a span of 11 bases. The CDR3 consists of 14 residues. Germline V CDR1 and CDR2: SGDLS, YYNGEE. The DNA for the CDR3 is TGTGCCAGCGGGAGTACTAACTCTGGAAACACCATATATTTT. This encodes CASGSTNSGNTIYF.

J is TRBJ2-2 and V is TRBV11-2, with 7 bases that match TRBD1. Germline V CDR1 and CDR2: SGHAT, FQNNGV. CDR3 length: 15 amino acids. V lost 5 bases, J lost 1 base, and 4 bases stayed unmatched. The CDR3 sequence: CASSRNRGNTGELFF. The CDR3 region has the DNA TGTGCCAGCAGCCGGAACAGGGGGAACACCGGGGAGCTGTTTTTT. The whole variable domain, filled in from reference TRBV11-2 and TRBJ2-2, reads EAGVAQSPRYKIIEKRQSVAFWCNPISGHATLYWYQQILGQGPKLLIQFQNNGVVDDSQLPKDRFSAERLKGVDSTLKIQPAKLEDSAVYLCASSRNRGNTGELFFGEGSRLTVL.

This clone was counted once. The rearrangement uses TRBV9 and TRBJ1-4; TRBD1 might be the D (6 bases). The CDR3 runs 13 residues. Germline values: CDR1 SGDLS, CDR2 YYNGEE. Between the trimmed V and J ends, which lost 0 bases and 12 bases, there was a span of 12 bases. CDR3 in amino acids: CASSVATTGQLFF. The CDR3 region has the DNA TGTGCCAGCAGCGTAGCTACGACAGGACAACTGTTTTTT.

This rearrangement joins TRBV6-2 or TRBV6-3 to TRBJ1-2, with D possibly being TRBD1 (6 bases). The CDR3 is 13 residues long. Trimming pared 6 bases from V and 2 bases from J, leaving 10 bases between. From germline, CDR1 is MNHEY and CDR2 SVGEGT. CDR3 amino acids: CASSFQGNYGYTF. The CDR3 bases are TGTGCCAGCAGCTTCCAGGGGAACTATGGCTACACCTTC.

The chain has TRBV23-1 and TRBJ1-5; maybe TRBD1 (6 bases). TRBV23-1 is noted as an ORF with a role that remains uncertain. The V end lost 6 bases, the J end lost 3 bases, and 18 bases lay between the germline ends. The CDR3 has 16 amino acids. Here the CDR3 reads CASSLKFTGHNQPQHF. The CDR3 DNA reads TGCGCCAGCAGCCTGAAGTTCACAGGGCACAATCAGCCCCAGCATTTT.

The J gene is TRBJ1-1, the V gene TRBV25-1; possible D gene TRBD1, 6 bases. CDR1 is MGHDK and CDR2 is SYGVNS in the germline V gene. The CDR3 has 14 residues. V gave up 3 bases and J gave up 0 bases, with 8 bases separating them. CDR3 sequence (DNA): TGTGCCAGCAGTGAGGGACATCTGAACACTGAAGCTTTCTTT. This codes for CASSEGHLNTEAFF.

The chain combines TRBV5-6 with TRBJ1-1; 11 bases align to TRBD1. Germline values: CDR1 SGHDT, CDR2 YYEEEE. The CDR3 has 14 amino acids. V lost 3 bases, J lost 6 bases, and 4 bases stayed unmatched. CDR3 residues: CASSSPGQGAEAFF. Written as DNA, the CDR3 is TGTGCCAGCAGCTCACCGGGACAGGGGGCTGAAGCTTTCTTT.

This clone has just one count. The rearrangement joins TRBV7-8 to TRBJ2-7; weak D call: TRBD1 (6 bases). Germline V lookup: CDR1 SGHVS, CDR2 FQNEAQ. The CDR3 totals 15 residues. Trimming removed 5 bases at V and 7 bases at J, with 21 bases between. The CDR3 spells CASSPELGASLEQYF. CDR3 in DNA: TGTGCCAGCAGCCCCGAATTGGGGGCTAGCCTGGAGCAGTACTTC.

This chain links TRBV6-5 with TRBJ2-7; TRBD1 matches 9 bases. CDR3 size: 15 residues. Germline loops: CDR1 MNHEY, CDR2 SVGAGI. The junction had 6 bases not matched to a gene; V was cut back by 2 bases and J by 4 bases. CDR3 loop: CASSYPGTGWYEQYF. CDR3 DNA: TGTGCCAGCAGTTACCCCGGGACAGGGTGGTACGAGCAGTACTTC.

CDR3 sequence reads: CAWSRQAYEQYF. As DNA, the CDR3 is TGTGCCTGGAGTAGACAGGCCTACGAGCAGTACTTC. The rearrangement links TRBV30 to TRBJ2-7, with a weak D call TRBD1 (6 bases). The CDR3 extends over 12 amino acids. The germline V gene encodes CDR1 GTSNPN and CDR2 SVGIG (reference sequence). V gave up 2 bases and J gave up 2 bases, with 7 bases separating them.

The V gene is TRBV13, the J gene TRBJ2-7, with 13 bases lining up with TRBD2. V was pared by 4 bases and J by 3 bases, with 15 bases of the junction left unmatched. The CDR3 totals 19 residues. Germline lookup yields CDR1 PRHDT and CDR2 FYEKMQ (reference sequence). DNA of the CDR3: TGTGCCAGCAGCTCCCGGACTAGCGGGGGAGGGTCGATAGGCTACGAGCAGTACTTC. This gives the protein CASSSRTSGGGSIGYEQYF.

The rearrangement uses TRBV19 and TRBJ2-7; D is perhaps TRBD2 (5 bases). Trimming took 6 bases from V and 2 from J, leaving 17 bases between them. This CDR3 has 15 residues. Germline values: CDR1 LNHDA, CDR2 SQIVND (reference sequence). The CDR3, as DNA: TGTGCCAGTAGCCGTAACTCGAGGGCACCCTACGAGCAGTACTTC. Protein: CASSRNSRAPYEQYF.

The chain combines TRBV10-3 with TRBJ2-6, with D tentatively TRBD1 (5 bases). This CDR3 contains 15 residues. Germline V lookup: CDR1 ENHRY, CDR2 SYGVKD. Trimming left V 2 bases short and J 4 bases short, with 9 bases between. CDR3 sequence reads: CAISEEGVGANVLTF. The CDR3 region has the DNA TGTGCCATCAGTGAGGAAGGGGTCGGGGCCAACGTCCTGACTTTC.

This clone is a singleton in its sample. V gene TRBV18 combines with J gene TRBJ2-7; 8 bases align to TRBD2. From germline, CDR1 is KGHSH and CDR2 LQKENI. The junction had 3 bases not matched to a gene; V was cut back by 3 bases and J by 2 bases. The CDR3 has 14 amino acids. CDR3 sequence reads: CASSPARGAYEQYF. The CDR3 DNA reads TGTGCCAGCTCACCTGCGCGGGGGGCCTACGAGCAGTACTTC.

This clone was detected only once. The CDR3 sequence is CSVGYQGETQYF. The CDR3 DNA reads TGCAGCGTTGGATACCAGGGGGAGACCCAGTACTTC. The genes are TRBV29-1 and TRBJ2-5; possible D gene TRBD1, 6 bases. Between the trimmed V and J ends, which lost 4 bases and 5 bases, there was a span of 11 bases. Germline V lookup: CDR1 SQVTM, CDR2 ANQGSEA. The CDR3 is made up of 12 amino acids.

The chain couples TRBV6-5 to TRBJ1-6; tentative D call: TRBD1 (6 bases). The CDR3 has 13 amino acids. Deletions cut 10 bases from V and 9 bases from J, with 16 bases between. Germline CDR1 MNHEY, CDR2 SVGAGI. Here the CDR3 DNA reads TGTGCCACCCGACAGGTTGGAGGTTCACCCCTCCACTTT. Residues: CATRQVGGSPLHF.